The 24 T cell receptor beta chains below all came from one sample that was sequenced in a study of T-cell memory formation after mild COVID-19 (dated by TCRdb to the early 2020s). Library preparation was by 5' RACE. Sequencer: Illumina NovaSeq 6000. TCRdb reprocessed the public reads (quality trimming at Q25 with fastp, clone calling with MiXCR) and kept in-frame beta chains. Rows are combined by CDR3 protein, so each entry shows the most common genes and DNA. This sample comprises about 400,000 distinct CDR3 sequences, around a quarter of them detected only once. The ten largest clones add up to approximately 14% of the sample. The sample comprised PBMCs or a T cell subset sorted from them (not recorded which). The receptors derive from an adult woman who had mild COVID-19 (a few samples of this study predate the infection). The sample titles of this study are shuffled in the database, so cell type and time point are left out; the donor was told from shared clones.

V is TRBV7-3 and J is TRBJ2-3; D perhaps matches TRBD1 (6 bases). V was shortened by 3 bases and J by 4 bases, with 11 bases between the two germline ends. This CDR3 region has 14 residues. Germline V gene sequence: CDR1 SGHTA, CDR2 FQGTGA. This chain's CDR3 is CASSFGQRSDTQYF. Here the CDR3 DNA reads TGTGCCAGCAGCTTTGGACAGAGATCAGATACGCAGTATTTT.

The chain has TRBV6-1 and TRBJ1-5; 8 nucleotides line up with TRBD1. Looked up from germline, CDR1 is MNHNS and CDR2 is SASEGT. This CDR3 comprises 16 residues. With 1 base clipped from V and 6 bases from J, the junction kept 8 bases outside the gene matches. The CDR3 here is CASSEEPTGESQPQHF. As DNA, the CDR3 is TGTGCCAGCAGTGAAGAGCCGACAGGGGAGAGTCAGCCCCAGCATTTT.

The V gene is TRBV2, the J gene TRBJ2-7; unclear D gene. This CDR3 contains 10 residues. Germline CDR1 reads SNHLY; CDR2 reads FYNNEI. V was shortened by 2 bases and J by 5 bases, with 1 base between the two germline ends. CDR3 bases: TGTGCCAGCAGTGAAAACGAGCAGTACTTC. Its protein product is CASSENEQYF. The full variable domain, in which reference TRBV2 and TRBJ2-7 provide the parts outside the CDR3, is EPEVTQTPSHQVTQMGQEVILRCVPISNHLYFYWYRQILGQKVEFLVSFYNNEISEKSEIFDDQFSVERPDGSNFTLKIRSTKLEDSAMYFCASSENEQYFGPGTRLTVT.

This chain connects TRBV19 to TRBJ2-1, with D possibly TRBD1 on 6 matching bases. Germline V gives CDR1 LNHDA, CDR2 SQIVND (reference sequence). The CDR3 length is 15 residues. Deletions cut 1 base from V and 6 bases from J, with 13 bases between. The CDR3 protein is CASSIGQQGFNEQFF. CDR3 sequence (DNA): TGTGCCAGTAGTATAGGACAGCAGGGGTTCAATGAGCAGTTCTTC.

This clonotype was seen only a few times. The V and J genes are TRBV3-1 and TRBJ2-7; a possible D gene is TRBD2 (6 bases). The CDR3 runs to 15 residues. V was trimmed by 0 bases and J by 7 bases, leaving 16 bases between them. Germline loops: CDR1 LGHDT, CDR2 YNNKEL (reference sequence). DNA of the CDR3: TGTGCCAGCAGCCAAGATCAAGGTCTAGCGCTAGAGCAGTACTTC. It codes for CASSQDQGLALEQYF.

CDR3 nucleotides: TGTGCCAGCATTAGTAAGGGCTCCTACAATGAGCAGTTCTTC. Its translation is CASISKGSYNEQFF. The chain carries TRBV27 and TRBJ2-1; D not resolved. With 7 bases removed from V and 0 bases from J, the gap between germline ends came to 10 bases. Germline V gene data show CDR1 as MNHEY and CDR2 as SMNVEV (reference sequence). The CDR3 is made up of 14 amino acids.

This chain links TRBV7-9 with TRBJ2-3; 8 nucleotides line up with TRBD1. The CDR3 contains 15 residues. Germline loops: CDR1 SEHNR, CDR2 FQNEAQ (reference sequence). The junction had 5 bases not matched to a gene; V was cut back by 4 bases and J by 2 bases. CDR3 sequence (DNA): TGTGCCAGCAGCTCGGACAGGGAACTCACAGATACGCAGTATTTT. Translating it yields CASSSDRELTDTQYF. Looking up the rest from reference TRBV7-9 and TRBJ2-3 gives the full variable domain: DTGVSQNPRHKITKRGQNVTFRCDPISEHNRLYWYRQTLGQGPEFLTYFQNEAQLEKSRLLSDRFSAERPKGSFSTLEIQRTEQGDSAMYLCASSSDRELTDTQYFGPGTRLTVL.

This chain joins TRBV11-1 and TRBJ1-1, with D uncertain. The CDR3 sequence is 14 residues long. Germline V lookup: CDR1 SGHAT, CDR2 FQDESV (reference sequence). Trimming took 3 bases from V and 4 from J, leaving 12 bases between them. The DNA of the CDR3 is TGTGCCAGCAGCTTGACGGAGCGGGGCACTGAAGCTTTCTTT. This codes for CASSLTERGTEAFF.

CDR3 protein: CASGVTDTQYF. The CDR3 nucleotides are TGTGCCAGCGGAGTAACAGATACGCAGTATTTT. This chain uses TRBV3-1 with TRBJ2-3; D is unclear. The CDR3 extends over 11 amino acids. Germline values: CDR1 LGHDT, CDR2 YNNKEL (reference sequence). Trimming took off 8 bases at V and 3 bases at J, with 6 bases between the two ends.

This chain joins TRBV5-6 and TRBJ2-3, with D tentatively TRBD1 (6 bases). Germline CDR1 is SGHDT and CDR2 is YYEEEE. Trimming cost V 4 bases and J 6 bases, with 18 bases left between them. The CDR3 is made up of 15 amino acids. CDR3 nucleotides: TGTGCCAGCAGCCCAACCCCAGGGGCAGGGGATACGCAGTATTTT. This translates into CASSPTPGAGDTQYF. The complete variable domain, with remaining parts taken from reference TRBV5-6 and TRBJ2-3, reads DAGVTQSPTHLIKTRGQQVTLRCSPKSGHDTVSWYQQALGQGPQFIFQYYEEEERQRGNFPDRFSGHQFPNYSSELNVNALLLGDSALYLCASSPTPGAGDTQYFGPGTRLTVL.

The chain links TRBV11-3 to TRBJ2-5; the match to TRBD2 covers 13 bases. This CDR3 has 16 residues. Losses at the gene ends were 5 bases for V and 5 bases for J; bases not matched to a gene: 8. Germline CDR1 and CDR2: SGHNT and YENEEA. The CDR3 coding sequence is TGTGCCAGCAGCGGAACTAGCGGGAGGGCCCGGGAGACCCAGTACTTC. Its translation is CASSGTSGRARETQYF.

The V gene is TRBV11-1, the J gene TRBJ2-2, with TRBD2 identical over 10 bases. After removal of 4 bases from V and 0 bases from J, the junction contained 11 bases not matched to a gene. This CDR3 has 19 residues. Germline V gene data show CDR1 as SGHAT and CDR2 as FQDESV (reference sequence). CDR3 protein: CASSSMTSGPTANTGELFF. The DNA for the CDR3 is TGTGCCAGCAGCTCGATGACTAGCGGGCCTACCGCGAACACCGGGGAGCTGTTTTTT. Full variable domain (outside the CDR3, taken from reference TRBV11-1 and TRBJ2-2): EAEVAQSPRYKITEKSQAVAFWCDPISGHATLYWYRQILGQGPELLVQFQDESVVDDSQLPKDRFSAERLKGVDSTLKIQPAELGDSAMYLCASSSMTSGPTANTGELFFGEGSRLTVL.

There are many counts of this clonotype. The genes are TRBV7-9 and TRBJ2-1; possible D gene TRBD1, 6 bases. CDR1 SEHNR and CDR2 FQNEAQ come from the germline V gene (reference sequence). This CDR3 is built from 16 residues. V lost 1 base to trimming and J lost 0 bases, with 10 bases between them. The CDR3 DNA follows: TGTGCCAGCAGCTTAGTGTTGGGGGCCTCCTACAATGAGCAGTTCTTC. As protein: CASSLVLGASYNEQFF.

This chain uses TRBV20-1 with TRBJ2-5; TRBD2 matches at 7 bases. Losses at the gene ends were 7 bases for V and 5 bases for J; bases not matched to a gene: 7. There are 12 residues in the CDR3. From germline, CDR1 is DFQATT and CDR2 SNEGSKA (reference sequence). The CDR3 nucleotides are TGCAGTGGGAGCGGGATGGGGGAGACCCAGTACTTC. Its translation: CSGSGMGETQYF.

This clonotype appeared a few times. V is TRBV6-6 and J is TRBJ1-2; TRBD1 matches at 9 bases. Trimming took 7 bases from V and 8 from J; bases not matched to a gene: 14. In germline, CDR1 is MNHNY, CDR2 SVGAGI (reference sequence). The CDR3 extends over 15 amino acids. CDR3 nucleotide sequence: TGTGCCAGCAACAGGGGGCAGGGGTCTCCCTGGGGCTACACCTTC. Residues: CASNRGQGSPWGYTF.

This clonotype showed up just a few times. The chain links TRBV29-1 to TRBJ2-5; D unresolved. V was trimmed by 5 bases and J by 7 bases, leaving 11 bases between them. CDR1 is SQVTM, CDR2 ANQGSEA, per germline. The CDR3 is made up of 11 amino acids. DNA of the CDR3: TGCAGCGTTCATGTGATGAGGACCCAGTACTTC. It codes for CSVHVMRTQYF.

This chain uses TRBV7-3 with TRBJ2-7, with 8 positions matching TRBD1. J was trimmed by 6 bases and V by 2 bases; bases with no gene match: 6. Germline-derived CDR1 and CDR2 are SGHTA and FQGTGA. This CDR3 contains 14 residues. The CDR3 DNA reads TGTGCCAGCAGCTTAGAGGGGACAGGTTCCGAGCAGTACTTC. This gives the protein CASSLEGTGSEQYF.

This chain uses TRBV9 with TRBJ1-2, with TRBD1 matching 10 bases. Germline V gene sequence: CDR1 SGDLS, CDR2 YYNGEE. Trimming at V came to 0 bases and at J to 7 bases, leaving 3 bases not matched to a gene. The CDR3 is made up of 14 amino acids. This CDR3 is CASSVDGTGVGYTF. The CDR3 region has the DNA TGTGCCAGCAGCGTAGACGGGACAGGGGTTGGCTACACCTTC.

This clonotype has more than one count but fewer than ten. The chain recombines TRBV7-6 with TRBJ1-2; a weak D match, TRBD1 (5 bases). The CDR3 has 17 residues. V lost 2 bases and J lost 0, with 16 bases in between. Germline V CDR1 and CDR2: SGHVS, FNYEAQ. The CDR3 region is CASSLSGRTDPNYGYTF. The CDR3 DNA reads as TGTGCCAGCAGCTTATCGGGGCGGACTGACCCTAACTATGGCTACACCTTC.

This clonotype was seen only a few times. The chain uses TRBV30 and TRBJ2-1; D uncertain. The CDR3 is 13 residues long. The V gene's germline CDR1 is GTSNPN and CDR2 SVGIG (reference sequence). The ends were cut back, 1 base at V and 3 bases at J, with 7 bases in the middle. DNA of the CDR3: TGTGCCTGGAGTGCAAAGCTCTACAATGAGCAGTTCTTC. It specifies CAWSAKLYNEQFF.

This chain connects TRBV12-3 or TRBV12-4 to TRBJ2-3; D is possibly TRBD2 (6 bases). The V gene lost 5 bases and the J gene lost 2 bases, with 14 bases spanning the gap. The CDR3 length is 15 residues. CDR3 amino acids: CASSITGTPTDTQYF. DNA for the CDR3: TGTGCCAGCAGTATCACCGGGACTCCCACAGATACGCAGTATTTT.

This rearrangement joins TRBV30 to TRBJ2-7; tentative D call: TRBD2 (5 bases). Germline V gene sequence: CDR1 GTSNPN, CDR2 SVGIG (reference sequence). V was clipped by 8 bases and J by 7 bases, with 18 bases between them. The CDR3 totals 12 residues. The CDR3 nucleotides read TGTGCCCTGGCCAGACCTCGGGGAGAGCAGTACTTC. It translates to CALARPRGEQYF.

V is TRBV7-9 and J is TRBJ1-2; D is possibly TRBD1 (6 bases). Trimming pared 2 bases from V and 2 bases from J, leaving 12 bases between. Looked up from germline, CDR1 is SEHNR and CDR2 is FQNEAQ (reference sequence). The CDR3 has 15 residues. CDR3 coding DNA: TGTGCCAGCAGCTTACCGGACAGAATCAACTATGGCTACACCTTC. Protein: CASSLPDRINYGYTF. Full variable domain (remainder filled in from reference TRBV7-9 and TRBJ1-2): DTGVSQNPRHKITKRGQNVTFRCDPISEHNRLYWYRQTLGQGPEFLTYFQNEAQLEKSRLLSDRFSAERPKGSFSTLEIQRTEQGDSAMYLCASSLPDRINYGYTFGSGTRLTVV.

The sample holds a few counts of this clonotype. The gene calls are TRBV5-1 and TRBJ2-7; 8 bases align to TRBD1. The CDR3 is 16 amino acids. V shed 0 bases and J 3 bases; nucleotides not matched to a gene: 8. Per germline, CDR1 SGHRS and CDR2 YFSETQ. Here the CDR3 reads CASSLADWDRIYEQYF. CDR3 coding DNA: TGCGCCAGCAGCTTGGCAGATTGGGACAGGATCTACGAGCAGTACTTC. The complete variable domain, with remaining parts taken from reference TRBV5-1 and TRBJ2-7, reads KAGVTQTPRYLIKTRGQQVTLSCSPISGHRSVSWYQQTPGQGLQFLFEYFSETQRNKGNFPGRFSGRQFSNSRSEMNVSTLELGDSALYLCASSLADWDRIYEQYFGPGTRLTVT.